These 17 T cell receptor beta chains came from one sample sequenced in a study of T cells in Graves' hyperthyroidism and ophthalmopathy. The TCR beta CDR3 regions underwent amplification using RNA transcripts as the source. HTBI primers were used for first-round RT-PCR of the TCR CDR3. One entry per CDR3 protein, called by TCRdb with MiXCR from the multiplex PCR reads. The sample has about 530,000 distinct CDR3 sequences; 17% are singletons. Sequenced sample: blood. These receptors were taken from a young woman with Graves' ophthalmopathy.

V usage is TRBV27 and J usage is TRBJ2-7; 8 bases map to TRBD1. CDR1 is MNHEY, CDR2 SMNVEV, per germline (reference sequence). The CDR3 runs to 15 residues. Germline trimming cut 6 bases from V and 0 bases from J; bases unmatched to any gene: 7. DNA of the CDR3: TGTGCCAGCAGCGGCCGGGACAGGCCCTCCTACGAGCAGTACTTC. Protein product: CASSGRDRPSYEQYF.

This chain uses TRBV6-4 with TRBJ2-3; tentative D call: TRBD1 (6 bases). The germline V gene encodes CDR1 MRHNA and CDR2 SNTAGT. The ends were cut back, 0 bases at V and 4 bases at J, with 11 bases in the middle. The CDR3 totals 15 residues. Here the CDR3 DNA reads TGTGCCAGCAGTGACTCGCCAGGGGAGCCAGATACGCAGTATTTT. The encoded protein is CASSDSPGEPDTQYF.

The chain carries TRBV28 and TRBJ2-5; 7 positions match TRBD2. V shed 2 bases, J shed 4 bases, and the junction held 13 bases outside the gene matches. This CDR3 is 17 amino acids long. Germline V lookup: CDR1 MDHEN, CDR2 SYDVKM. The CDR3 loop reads CASSLIVSGGGVETQYF. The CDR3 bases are TGTGCCAGCAGTTTAATTGTGTCGGGAGGTGGGGTAGAGACCCAGTACTTC.

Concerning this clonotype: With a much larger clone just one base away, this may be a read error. CDR3 amino acids: CAGSRQGTDTQYF. The CDR3 bases are TGTGCCGGCAGTCGACAGGGAACAGATACGCAGTATTTT. The V and J genes are TRBV3-1 and TRBJ2-3, with 7 positions matching TRBD1. Germline CDR1 reads LGHDT; CDR2 reads YNNKEL (reference sequence). CDR3 size: 13 residues.

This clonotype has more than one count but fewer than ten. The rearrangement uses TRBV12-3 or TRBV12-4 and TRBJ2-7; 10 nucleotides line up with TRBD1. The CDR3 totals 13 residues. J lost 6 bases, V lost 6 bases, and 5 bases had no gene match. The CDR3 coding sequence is TGTGCCAGCAGGTGGGGACAGGGGACCGAGCAGTACTTC. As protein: CASRWGQGTEQYF.

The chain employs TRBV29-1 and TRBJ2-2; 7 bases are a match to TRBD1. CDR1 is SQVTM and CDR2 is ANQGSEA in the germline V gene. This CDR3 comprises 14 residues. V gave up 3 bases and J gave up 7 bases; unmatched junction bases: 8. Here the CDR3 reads CSVDETGANGELFF. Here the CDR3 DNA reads TGCAGCGTTGATGAAACAGGGGCCAACGGGGAGCTGTTTTTT.

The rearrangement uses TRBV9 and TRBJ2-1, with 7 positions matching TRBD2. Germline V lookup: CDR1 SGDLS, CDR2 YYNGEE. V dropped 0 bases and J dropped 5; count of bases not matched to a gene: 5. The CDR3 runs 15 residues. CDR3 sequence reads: CASSVVSGMHNEQFF. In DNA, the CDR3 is TGTGCCAGCAGCGTAGTAAGCGGGATGCACAATGAGCAGTTCTTC.

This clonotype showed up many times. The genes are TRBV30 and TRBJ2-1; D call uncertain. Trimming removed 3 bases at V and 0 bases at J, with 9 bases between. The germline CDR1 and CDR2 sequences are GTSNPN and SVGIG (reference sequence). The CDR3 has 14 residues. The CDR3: CAWRRLSSYNEQFF. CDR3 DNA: TGTGCCTGGAGGCGGCTTAGCTCCTACAATGAGCAGTTCTTC.

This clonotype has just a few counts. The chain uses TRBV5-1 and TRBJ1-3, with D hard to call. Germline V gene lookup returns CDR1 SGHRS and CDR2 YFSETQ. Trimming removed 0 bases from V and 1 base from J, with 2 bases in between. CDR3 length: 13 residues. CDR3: CASSLESGNTIYF. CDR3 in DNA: TGCGCCAGCAGCTTGGAGTCTGGAAACACCATATATTTT.

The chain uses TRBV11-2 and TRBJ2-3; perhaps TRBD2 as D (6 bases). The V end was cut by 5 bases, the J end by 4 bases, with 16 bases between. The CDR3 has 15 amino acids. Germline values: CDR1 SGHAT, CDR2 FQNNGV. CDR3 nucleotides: TGTGCCAGCAGCCCATTGGAGGGCTGGCCAGATACGCAGTATTTT. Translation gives CASSPLEGWPDTQYF.

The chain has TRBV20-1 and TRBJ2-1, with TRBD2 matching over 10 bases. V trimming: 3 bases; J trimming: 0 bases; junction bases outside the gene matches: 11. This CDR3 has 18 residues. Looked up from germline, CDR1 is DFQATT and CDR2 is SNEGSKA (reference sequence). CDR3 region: CSARSLAGESRSYNEQFF. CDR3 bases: TGCAGTGCTAGGAGTCTAGCGGGAGAATCCCGCTCCTACAATGAGCAGTTCTTC.

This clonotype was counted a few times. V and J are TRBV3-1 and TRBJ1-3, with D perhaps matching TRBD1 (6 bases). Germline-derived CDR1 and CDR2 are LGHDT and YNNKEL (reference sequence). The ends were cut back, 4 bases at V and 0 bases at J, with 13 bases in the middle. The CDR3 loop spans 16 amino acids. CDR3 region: CASSLGGGNSGNTIYF. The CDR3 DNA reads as TGTGCCAGCAGCCTAGGGGGGGGGAACTCTGGAAACACCATATATTTT.

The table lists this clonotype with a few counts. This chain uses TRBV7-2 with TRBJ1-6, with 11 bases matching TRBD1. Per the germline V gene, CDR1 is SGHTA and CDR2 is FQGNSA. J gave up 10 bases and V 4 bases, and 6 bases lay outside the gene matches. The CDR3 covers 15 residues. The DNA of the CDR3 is TGTGCCAGCAGCTACCTCCGGGACAGGGGGTCACCCCTCCACTTT. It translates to CASSYLRDRGSPLHF.

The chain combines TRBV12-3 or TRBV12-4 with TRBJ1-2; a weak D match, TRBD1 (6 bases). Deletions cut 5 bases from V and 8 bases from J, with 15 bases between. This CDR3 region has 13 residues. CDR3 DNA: TGTGCCAGCAGTGTCCAGGGGAGTGGCGGCTACACCTTC. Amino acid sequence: CASSVQGSGGYTF.

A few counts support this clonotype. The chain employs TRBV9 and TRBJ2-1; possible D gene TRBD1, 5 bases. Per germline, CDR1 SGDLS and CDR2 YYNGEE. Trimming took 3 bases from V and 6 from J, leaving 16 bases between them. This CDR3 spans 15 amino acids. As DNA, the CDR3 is TGTGCCAGCAGCGGGGGCCCCCCCAACCCCAATGAGCAGTTCTTC. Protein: CASSGGPPNPNEQFF. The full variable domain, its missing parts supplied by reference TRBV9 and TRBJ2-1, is DSGVTQTPKHLITATGQRVTLRCSPRSGDLSVYWYQQSLDQGLQFLIQYYNGEERAKGNILERFSAQQFPDLHSELNLSSLELGDSALYFCASSGGPPNPNEQFFGPGTRLTVL.

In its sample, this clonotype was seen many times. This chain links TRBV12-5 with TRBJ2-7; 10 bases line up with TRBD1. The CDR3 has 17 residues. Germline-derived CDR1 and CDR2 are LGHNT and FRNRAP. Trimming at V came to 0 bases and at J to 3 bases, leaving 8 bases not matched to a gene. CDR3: CASGLVGGQGLVYEQYF. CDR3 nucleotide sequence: TGTGCTAGTGGTTTGGTAGGGGGACAGGGGCTGGTCTACGAGCAGTACTTC.

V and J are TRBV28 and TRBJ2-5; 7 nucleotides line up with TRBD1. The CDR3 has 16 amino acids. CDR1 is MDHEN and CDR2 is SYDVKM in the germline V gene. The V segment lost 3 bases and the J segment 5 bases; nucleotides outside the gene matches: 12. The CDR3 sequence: CASSFQGRQGEETQYF. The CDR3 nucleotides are TGTGCCAGCAGTTTTCAGGGGAGACAGGGTGAGGAGACCCAGTACTTC. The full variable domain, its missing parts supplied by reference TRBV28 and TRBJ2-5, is DVKVTQSSRYLVKRTGEKVFLECVQDMDHENMFWYRQDPGLGLRLIYFSYDVKMKEKGDIPEGYSVSREKKERFSLILESASTNQTSMYLCASSFQGRQGEETQYFGPGTRLLVL.